This T cell receptor (beta chain) was recovered during a study of T cell changes during pregnancy in multiple sclerosis. Trimming removed 6 bases from V and 3 bases from J; junction bases left unmatched: 7. Germline V CDR1 and CDR2: MRHNA, SNTAGT. This CDR3 has 15 amino acids. Repertoires were generated with immunoSEQ multiplex PCR, while TCRdb's copy carries only in-frame clones and drops some. The profile shows approximately 41,000 clones, around 89% of them singletons. This clonotype was obtained from a female donor with multiple sclerosis, enrolled in a pregnancy study. The input for sequencing was CD4+ T cells from peripheral blood mononuclear cells, taken in the second trimester of pregnancy. The chain has TRBV6-4 and TRBJ2-3; TRBD1 matches 9 bases. CDR3 sequence reads: CASSKGQGRTDTQYF. The CDR3 DNA is TGTGCCAGCAGCAAGGGACAGGGAAGGACAGATACGCAGTATTTT.